The entry below describes one T cell receptor (beta chain). The target antigen is unknown. This record belongs to a study of beta chain features in type 1 diabetes. General study points: A pattern of fewer insertions and more deletions at VDJ junctions was seen in type 1 diabetes patients.

TCRB transcripts that were expressed got sequenced, as all of the isolated RNA had been reverse transcribed. Measured with immunoSEQ multiplex PCR; TCRdb has only the in-frame clones, and not every one. The repertoire holds about 620,000 clones, with 15% to 19% as singletons. Looked up from germline, CDR1 is LNHDA and CDR2 is SQIVND (reference sequence). Trimming took 5 bases from V and 0 from J, leaving 16 bases between them. The CDR3 has 17 residues. What was sequenced was naive CD4+ T cells from blood. The TCR originated in a man younger than 35 in good health. The chain couples TRBV19 to TRBJ1-4; no clear D gene. In DNA form, the CDR3 reads TGTGCCAGTAGTGCACCTCCGGAATTTGCAACTAATGAAAAACTGTTTTTT. Amino acid sequence: CASSAPPEFATNEKLFF.